The 21 T cell receptor beta chains reported below all come from one sample, sequenced in a study of early T cells in non-severe SARS-CoV-2 infection. TCRdb fed the 5' RACE reads into MiXCR, producing one record per CDR3 protein. The sample holds about 27,000 distinct CDR3 sequences, around 5% seen once. The sample was whole blood. Every receptor here comes from an adult who was a healthcare worker with PCR-confirmed SARS-CoV-2 infection or an uninfected control (not recorded which).

This clonotype was seen more than once but under ten times. CDR3 in amino acids: CATGGASGSYYNEQFF. Written as DNA, the CDR3 is TGTGCCACCGGGGGGGCTAGCGGGAGCTACTACAATGAGCAGTTCTTC. The V and J genes are TRBV28 and TRBJ2-1; 10 bases are a match to TRBD2. The trim removed 10 bases at V and 3 bases at J, leaving 12 bases unmatched. The germline V gene has CDR1 MDHEN and CDR2 SYDVKM. This CDR3 is built from 16 residues.

This clonotype has only a few counts. The rearrangement uses TRBV6-5 and TRBJ2-2, with D hard to call. CDR1 is MNHEY and CDR2 is SVGAGI in the germline V gene. Between the trimmed V and J ends, which lost 5 bases and 4 bases, there was a span of 17 bases. The CDR3 length is 16 residues. CDR3 amino acids: CASSLSLRVGTGELFF. CDR3 DNA: TGTGCCAGCAGTCTCAGCTTGAGAGTGGGCACCGGGGAGCTGTTTTTT.

Many counts were recorded for this clonotype. CDR3 sequence: CSVLVIGDLETQYF. In DNA, the CDR3 is TGCAGCGTTTTGGTTATTGGGGATTTAGAGACCCAGTACTTC. V gene TRBV29-1 combines with J gene TRBJ2-5; D call uncertain. The CDR3 covers 14 residues. Between the trimmed V and J ends, which lost 5 bases and 4 bases, there was a span of 17 bases. Germline values: CDR1 SQVTM, CDR2 ANQGSEA.

In this sample, this clonotype turned up many times. The chain is built from TRBV20-1 and TRBJ2-6, with TRBD1 matching 12 bases. With V trimmed by 3 bases and J by 7 bases, 7 bases remained unmatched. The germline gives CDR1 DFQATT, CDR2 SNEGSKA (reference sequence). This CDR3 region has 16 residues. CDR3 DNA: TGCAGTGCTAGGGGACAGGGGGCGTCCGGAGCCAACGTCCTGACTTTC. Translated, it gives CSARGQGASGANVLTF.

The genes are TRBV10-3 and TRBJ1-1; possible D gene TRBD1, 6 bases. In germline, CDR1 is ENHRY, CDR2 SYGVKD. The CDR3 is 13 residues long. V was cut by 11 bases and J by 7 bases, with 20 bases left in between. This CDR3 reads CAAQGGGRGEAFF. CDR3 DNA: TGTGCCGCTCAGGGCGGGGGGCGAGGTGAAGCTTTCTTT.

The V gene is TRBV19, the J gene TRBJ1-1; D gene uncertain. CDR3 length: 14 residues. From germline, CDR1 is LNHDA and CDR2 SQIVND (reference sequence). Trimming shortened V by 3 bases and J by 0 bases, and 8 bases separated the two germline ends. The CDR3: CASSISGLNTEAFF. In DNA form, the CDR3 reads TGTGCCAGTAGTATCTCCGGGCTGAACACTGAAGCTTTCTTT.

This clonotype was found many times. The chain recombines TRBV30 with TRBJ1-2, with a possible D match to TRBD1 (6 bases). The CDR3 covers 15 residues. With 0 bases removed from V and 2 bases from J, the gap between germline ends came to 13 bases. The germline CDR1 and CDR2 sequences are GTSNPN and SVGIG (reference sequence). The CDR3 protein is CAWSVGGTGNYGYTF. CDR3 nucleotide sequence: TGTGCCTGGAGTGTAGGGGGGACGGGGAACTATGGCTACACCTTC.

The sample holds many counts of this clonotype. The chain links TRBV7-8 to TRBJ2-3; D possibly corresponds to TRBD2 (5 bases). With 3 bases removed from V and 5 bases from J, the gap between germline ends came to 18 bases. There are 16 residues in the CDR3. Germline V gene data show CDR1 as SGHVS and CDR2 as FQNEAQ. The CDR3 nucleotides are TGTGCCAGCAGCTTCCCAGGCCTCCCTGAGGGAGATACGCAGTATTTT. Protein product: CASSFPGLPEGDTQYF. Using reference TRBV7-8 and TRBJ2-3 for the parts outside the CDR3, the full variable domain is GAGVSQSPRYKVAKRGQDVALRCDPISGHVSLFWYQQALGQGPEFLTYFQNEAQLDKSGLPSDRFFAERPEGSVSTLKIQRTQQEDSAVYLCASSFPGLPEGDTQYFGPGTRLTVL.

This clonotype was detected many times. For the CDR3, the DNA is TGCGCCAGCATGCGCTTGGGGGGGAGCACAGATACGCAGTATTTT. It is translated as CASMRLGGSTDTQYF. The V call is TRBV5-1, the J call TRBJ2-3; 7 nucleotides match TRBD2. CDR1 and CDR2 (germline): SGHRS, YFSETQ. The trim removed 6 bases at V and 0 bases at J, leaving 7 bases unmatched. The CDR3 has 15 amino acids.

This clonotype was counted at least ten times. The chain links TRBV2 to TRBJ1-1; TRBD1 might be the D (6 bases). The CDR3 is made up of 13 amino acids. With 9 bases removed from V and 1 base from J, the gap between germline ends came to 12 bases. Germline V lookup: CDR1 SNHLY, CDR2 FYNNEI. CDR3 nucleotide sequence: TGTGCCAGTCAGCGGGACACGAACACTGAAGCTTTCTTT. It translates to CASQRDTNTEAFF.

The sample holds one count of this clonotype. The genes are TRBV9 and TRBJ1-2; 8 positions agree with TRBD1. The CDR3 runs to 15 residues. The J segment lost 8 bases and the V segment lost 4 bases, leaving 13 bases of the junction unmatched. Germline V gene sequence: CDR1 SGDLS, CDR2 YYNGEE. CDR3 nucleotide sequence: TGTGCCAGCAGCCCGAGCCCGGACAGGGACCGGGGCTACACCTTC. Residues: CASSPSPDRDRGYTF.

This clonotype counts as medium-sized (0.01 to 0.1%). The V and J genes are TRBV6-6 and TRBJ1-1; tentative D call: TRBD1 (5 bases). CDR3 length: 15 residues. In germline, CDR1 is MNHNY, CDR2 SVGAGI (reference sequence). The V end was cut by 7 bases, the J end by 0 bases, with 15 bases between. The CDR3 here is CASINARGLNTEAFF. The CDR3 DNA follows: TGTGCCAGCATCAACGCCCGGGGCCTGAACACTGAAGCTTTCTTT.

The genes are TRBV6-2 or TRBV6-3 and TRBJ1-2, with D perhaps TRBD1 (5 bases). The V gene's germline CDR1 is MNHEY and CDR2 SVGEGT. The CDR3 contains 15 residues. V lost 4 bases to trimming and J lost 0 bases, with 12 bases between them. CDR3 bases: TGTGCCAGCAGTTCGGGACGGCGAGCTAACTATGGCTACACCTTC. Its protein is CASSSGRRANYGYTF.

This clonotype was seen repeatedly, ten times or more. This sequence joins TRBV7-2 and TRBJ2-5, with D hard to call. This CDR3 is built from 15 residues. Germline V CDR1 and CDR2: SGHTA, FQGNSA. Trimming pared 5 bases from V and 1 base from J, leaving 14 bases between. The CDR3: CASSPRRPPQETQYF. In DNA, the CDR3 is TGTGCCAGCAGCCCGCGACGGCCGCCCCAAGAGACCCAGTACTTC.

This clonotype was observed at least ten times. The chain is built from TRBV12-3 or TRBV12-4 and TRBJ2-5; D gene unclear. Trimming took 4 bases from V and 5 from J, leaving 17 bases between them. CDR3 length: 15 amino acids. This CDR3 is CASSSRLKMGETQYF. Here the CDR3 DNA reads TGTGCCAGCAGTTCCCGACTCAAAATGGGGGAGACCCAGTACTTC.

This clonotype is medium-sized in the sample. The chain combines TRBV30 with TRBJ1-1, with 8 bases aligning to TRBD1. There are 15 residues in the CDR3. J lost 1 base, V lost 5 bases, and 9 bases had no gene match. The germline V gene encodes CDR1 GTSNPN and CDR2 SVGIG (reference sequence). The CDR3 loop is CAWGSTGGSNTEAFF. CDR3 coding DNA: TGTGCCTGGGGGTCAACAGGGGGTTCGAACACTGAAGCTTTCTTT. The full variable domain, completed using reference TRBV30 and TRBJ1-1, is SQTIHQWPATLVQPVGSPLSLECTVEGTSNPNLYWYRQAAGRGLQLLFYSVGIGQISSEVPQNLSASRPQDRQFILSSKKLLLSDSGFYLCAWGSTGGSNTEAFFGQGTRLTVV.

This clonotype was seen only a few times. The CDR3 sequence: CASSEGRAEAFF. The CDR3 coding sequence is TGTGCCAGCAGTGAAGGACGGGCCGAAGCTTTCTTT. The chain links TRBV25-1 to TRBJ1-1; D gene unclear. The CDR3 has 12 residues. Per germline, CDR1 MGHDK and CDR2 SYGVNS. V lost 2 bases and J 8 bases, leaving 9 bases between the germline ends.

The chain links TRBV27 to TRBJ2-7; TRBD2 might be the D (6 bases). V lost 2 bases and J lost 6, with 14 bases in between. Germline values: CDR1 MNHEY, CDR2 SMNVEV (reference sequence). The length of the CDR3 is 14 residues. CDR3 coding DNA: TGTGCCAGCAGTTTAGGAGGGGTCGGTCGCGAGCAGTACTTC. Residues: CASSLGGVGREQYF.

This clonotype was detected many times. The CDR3 coding sequence is TGTGCCAGCAGTGAATCAGGGGTAGGGGCCAACGTCCTGACTTTC. Its translation: CASSESGVGANVLTF. The chain uses TRBV2 and TRBJ2-6; D perhaps matches TRBD1 (6 bases). The ends were cut back, 2 bases at V and 4 bases at J, with 9 bases in the middle. Looked up from germline, CDR1 is SNHLY and CDR2 is FYNNEI. This CDR3 has 15 residues.

V gene TRBV12-3 or TRBV12-4 combines with J gene TRBJ1-4; D might be TRBD1 (6 bases). The CDR3 is 11 residues long. Trimming left V 4 bases short and J 11 bases short, with 8 bases between. Written as DNA, the CDR3 is TGTGCCAGCAGTTCAACAGGGAAACTGTTTTTT. Amino acids: CASSSTGKLFF.

This sequence joins TRBV20-1 and TRBJ2-3, with a possible D match to TRBD2 (5 bases). Trimming removed 0 bases from V and 2 bases from J, with 9 bases in between. Germline CDR1 is DFQATT and CDR2 is SNEGSKA (reference sequence). The CDR3 extends over 14 amino acids. The CDR3 reads CSARDGGLTDTQYF. The CDR3, as DNA: TGCAGTGCTAGAGATGGAGGCCTCACAGATACGCAGTATTTT.